These T cell receptor beta chains were read from a single sample in a study of CD8 T cells in ankylosing spondylitis. TCRdb ran MiXCR on the 5' RACE reads and lists one entry per CDR3 protein. Found here are around 100,000 distinct CDR3 sequences, 24% of them singletons; the top ten hold approximately 13%. The specimen sequenced was synovial fluid, either unsorted or a sorted T cell fraction (not recorded which). All receptors derive from a male donor with ankylosing spondylitis. Both conserved end residues are trimmed from each CDR3.

TRBV29-1	TRBJ1-2	10	SVGLAREVST
TRBV19	TRBJ2-3	13	ASSISREGSDTQY
TRBV11-2	TRBJ1-1	16	ASSSYRRPYIMNTEAF
TRBV10-3	TRBJ2-7	11	AIMTPSSPEQY
TRBV5-1	TRBJ2-3	16	ASSLPNQLAGGPDTQY
TRBV5-6	TRBJ2-2	13	ASSFGLTNTGELF
TRBV7-2	TRBJ2-1	13	ASSSDGRDYNEQF
TRBV11-2	TRBJ2-2	14	ASSTRLAANTGELF
TRBV20-1	TRBJ2-1	13	SASPPVGANGEQF
TRBV5-1	TRBJ2-3	11	ASSWSSTDTQY
TRBV19	TRBJ1-2	12	ASRQGGINYGYT
TRBV20-1	TRBJ1-1	12	SARKPDRRAEAF
TRBV6-5	TRBJ2-1	13	ASSYRTSGLNEQF
TRBV19	TRBJ2-3	11	ASGTSGMVTQY
TRBV28	TRBJ2-3	12	ASRLGGRTDTQY
TRBV20-1	TRBJ2-1	13	SARHLAARLNEQF
TRBV4-2	TRBJ1-5	12	ASSQGDGNQPQH
TRBV7-2	TRBJ2-7	10	ASSLLDYEQY
TRBV30	TRBJ2-2	12	AWSHGLAAGELF
TRBV10-2	TRBJ2-5	14	ASSDRGLAVGETQY
TRBV5-6	TRBJ2-3	14	ASSLGHPGPRDTQY
TRBV10-3	TRBJ1-5	13	AISESGQSNQPQH
TRBV29-1	TRBJ2-1	11	SVARRLGNEQF
TRBV20-1	TRBJ2-5	12	SARGRIKRETQY
TRBV6-1	TRBJ2-1	12	ASSEVGGGREQF
TRBV12-3/TRBV12-4	TRBJ2-5	12	ASSHRERSGTQY
TRBV2	TRBJ2-3	9	ATRGPGTQY
TRBV5-5	TRBJ2-1	13	ASSSGGSTYNEQF
TRBV7-9	TRBJ1-2	11	ATTQTGAYGYT
TRBV2	TRBJ2-6	15	ASSAGQAGSGANVLT
TRBV4-1	TRBJ2-1	12	ASSQEATRNEQF
TRBV20-1	TRBJ1-1	11	SAVQDGNTEAF
TRBV20-1	TRBJ2-3	12	SASRSGSTDTQY
TRBV10-3	TRBJ2-1	11	AISEVAGSGQF
TRBV5-1	TRBJ2-5	10	ASSLGQETQY
TRBV5-6	TRBJ2-5	13	ASSLDQGARETQY